The 23 T cell receptor beta chains given below trace back to one sample, sequenced in a study of T cell clonality in common variable immunodeficiency. Study-wide results and limits: Reportedly, TCR beta sequences from common variable immunodeficiency showed fewer deletions and N-nucleotide insertions.

These receptors have no identified antigens. Profiling relied on immunoSEQ multiplex PCR, and the TCRdb table lists in-frame clones only, not all of them. The sample holds approximately 30,000 clones, and no clone turns up only once. The sequencing sample was made of peripheral blood mononuclear cells. These receptors all stem from a human donor with common variable immunodeficiency.

This clone has only a few counts. Sequencing ends 3 residues short of the CDR3 end; the germline J gene provides the rest. The J gene is TRBJ2-3, the V gene TRBV5-6, with 8 bases lining up with TRBD1. The CDR3 spans 13 residues. The junction had 2 bases not matched to a gene; V was cut back by 4 bases and J by 4 bases. The germline V gene encodes CDR1 SGHDT and CDR2 YYEEEE. Partial CDR3 DNA: TGTGCCAGCAGCCGGGACAGGCCAGATACG. Its translation: CASSRDRPDT. In full, the CDR3 is CASSRDRPDTQYF.

This clone was observed a handful of times. The CDR3 end lies 3 residues beyond the end of the read and is filled in from the germline J gene. This chain joins TRBV19 and TRBJ2-7; D perhaps matches TRBD1 (5 bases). Trimming cost V 2 bases and J 2 bases, with 10 bases left between them. Germline CDR1 reads LNHDA; CDR2 reads SQIVND (reference sequence). The CDR3 has 14 residues. The DNA read from the CDR3 is TGTGCCAGTAGTATAAAAGGCAGGGCCTACGAG. Translated, it gives CASSIKGRAYE. The entire CDR3 protein reads CASSIKGRAYEQYF.

The covered CDR3 bases are TGTGCCAGCAGTGACGAACGGGGAAAGCCC. This gives the protein CASSDERGKP. The whole CDR3 protein is CASSDERGKPQHF. This chain uses TRBV2 with TRBJ1-5; no firm D call. Sequencing ends 3 residues short of the CDR3 end; the germline J gene provides the rest. Trimming left V 3 bases short and J 8 bases short, with 11 bases between. Germline V gene lookup returns CDR1 SNHLY and CDR2 FYNNEI. The CDR3 has 13 amino acids.

Concerning this clone: Coverage ceases 3 residues before the CDR3 finishes, and the germline J gene fills in the end. The chain recombines TRBV2 with TRBJ1-2; possibly TRBD1 for D (6 bases). The V end was cut by 4 bases, the J end by 2 bases, with 17 bases between. Germline V lookup: CDR1 SNHLY, CDR2 FYNNEI. There are 16 residues in the CDR3. The DNA read from the CDR3 is TGTGCCAGCAGTGCATCCGGGACACGAAGGAACTATGGC. It codes for CASSASGTRRNYG. The CDR3 in full is CASSASGTRRNYGYTF.

This clone came up many times. The read halts 3 residues ahead of the CDR3 end, with the missing end drawn from the germline J gene. The chain couples TRBV29-1 to TRBJ1-2, with TRBD1 matching over 7 bases. Germline lookup yields CDR1 SQVTM and CDR2 ANQGSEA. The ends lost 0 bases at V and 1 base at J; junction bases unmatched: 8. The CDR3 runs 16 residues. The chain's CDR3 is CSVEDLLRGSNYGYTF. CDR3 DNA, as far as it was read: TGCAGCGTTGAAGATCTTCTCAGGGGGAGTAACTATGGC.

This clone was found many times. Sequencing ends 3 residues short of the CDR3 end; the germline J gene provides the rest. The chain employs TRBV4-2 and TRBJ2-1, with 9 nucleotides matching TRBD2. The V and J ends lost 4 bases and 7 bases, in that order; junction bases with no gene match: 14. Looked up from germline, CDR1 is LGHNA and CDR2 is YNFKEQ. The CDR3 has 17 residues. The sequenced part of the CDR3 DNA is TGTGCCAGCAGCCCGTCGGAGCGGGAGGCCAGGGGGAATGAG. Encoded protein: CASSPSEREARGNE. The complete CDR3 reads CASSPSEREARGNEQFF.

A few counts support this clone. The DNA read from the CDR3 is TGCAGTGCTAGGACGCTGAGGGACAGGGGGCGCCAAGAGACC. Its protein is CSARTLRDRGRQET. The complete CDR3 reads CSARTLRDRGRQETQYF. J is TRBJ2-5 and V is TRBV20-1; 12 nucleotides align to TRBD1. Read data end 3 residues before the CDR3 end; the end is taken from the germline J gene. The CDR3 is 17 amino acids. With 3 bases clipped from V and 1 base from J, the junction kept 9 bases outside the gene matches. Germline V gene sequence: CDR1 DFQATT, CDR2 SNEGSKA (reference sequence).

This clone was picked up a small number of times. The read comes to an end 3 residues before the CDR3 does, leaving the germline J gene to fill in the end. The rearrangement uses TRBV19 and TRBJ2-3, with 7 bases aligning to TRBD2. Trimming at V came to 7 bases and at J to 2 bases, leaving 9 bases not matched to a gene. CDR1 is LNHDA and CDR2 is SQIVND in the germline V gene (reference sequence). The CDR3 covers 15 residues. The DNA read from the CDR3 is TGTGCCAGTAACTCTCGGGGGGTCCCCACAGATACG. It codes for CASNSRGVPTDT. The full CDR3 protein is CASNSRGVPTDTQYF.

This clone was detected a few times. The sequenced fragment ends 3 residues before the CDR3 boundary, so the rest is inferred from the germline J gene. The chain is built from TRBV7-9 and TRBJ1-1; 9 bases map to TRBD1. V lost 8 bases to trimming and J lost 0 bases; unmatched junction nucleotides: 7. The germline CDR1 and CDR2 sequences are SEHNR and FQNEAQ (reference sequence). This CDR3 has 15 residues. CDR3 bases read: TGTGCCAGCCGGCCCGGGACAGGGTTGAACACTGAA. Protein: CASRPGTGLNTE. The complete CDR3 sequence is CASRPGTGLNTEAFF.

This clone was counted between two and nine times. The CDR3 end falls 3 residues outside the read, so it is completed with the germline J gene. The rearrangement uses TRBV6-2 or TRBV6-3 and TRBJ1-4; D not certain. Germline V gene lookup returns CDR1 MNHEY and CDR2 SVGEGT. This CDR3 has 12 residues. The CDR3 loop is CASTGLSGKLFF. The part of the CDR3 DNA that was read is TGTGCCAGCACCGGACTCAGCGGGAAA.

This chain's CDR3 is CSARLSSGIRETQYF. The CDR3 bases that were read are TGCAGTGCTAGGTTGTCTAGCGGGATTCGGGAGACC. The V gene is TRBV20-1, the J gene TRBJ2-5; 9 bases map to TRBD2. Sequencing ends 3 residues short of the CDR3 end; the germline J gene provides the rest. This CDR3 is 15 amino acids long. The J segment lost 5 bases and the V segment lost 3 bases, leaving 10 bases of the junction unmatched. From germline, CDR1 is DFQATT and CDR2 SNEGSKA (reference sequence).

On this clone itself: The read terminates 3 residues ahead of where the CDR3 ends, so the germline J gene completes it. This rearrangement joins TRBV7-9 to TRBJ2-5; D is undetermined. The CDR3 extends over 14 amino acids. V was clipped by 5 bases and J by 3 bases, with 13 bases between them. Germline V CDR1 and CDR2: SEHNR, FQNEAQ (reference sequence). CDR3 sequence reads: CASSPVKGKETQYF. The covered CDR3 bases are TGTGCCAGCAGCCCAGTTAAGGGTAAAGAGACC.

This clone was seen repeatedly, ten times or more. The read is 3 residues too short to cover the CDR3 end, so that end is filled in from the germline J gene. The chain is built from TRBV5-1 and TRBJ1-3; tentatively, D is TRBD1 (6 bases). The CDR3 is 14 amino acids. CDR1 SGHRS and CDR2 YFSETQ come from the germline V gene. V was shortened by 0 bases and J by 4 bases, with 8 bases between the two germline ends. Incomplete CDR3 DNA: TGCGCCAGCAGCTTGGCAGGGGAAGGAAACACC. Translated: CASSLAGEGNT. The CDR3 reads in full as CASSLAGEGNTIYF. Supplemented by reference TRBV5-1 and TRBJ1-3, the full variable domain reads KAGVTQTPRYLIKTRGQQVTLSCSPISGHRSVSWYQQTPGQGLQFLFEYFSETQRNKGNFPGRFSGRQFSNSRSEMNVSTLELGDSALYLCASSLAGEGNTIYFGEGSWLTVV.

Details on this clone: The CDR3 end is not reached by the read, which stops 3 residues before it; the germline J gene fills it in. V gene TRBV6-2 or TRBV6-3 combines with J gene TRBJ1-1, with D perhaps matching TRBD1 (6 bases). Germline values: CDR1 MNHEY, CDR2 SVGEGT. The CDR3 is 14 amino acids. The V end was cut by 6 bases, the J end by 4 bases, with 15 bases between. The sequenced CDR3 bases are TGTGCCAGCAGACCCTCAGGGGTCGTCACTGAA. It encodes CASRPSGVVTE. The whole CDR3 protein reads CASRPSGVVTEAFF.

This clone appeared many times. The CDR3 goes on 3 residues after the read ends, and that part is filled in from the germline J gene. V and J are TRBV6-2 or TRBV6-3 and TRBJ2-1; D is ambiguous. This CDR3 contains 14 residues. CDR1 and CDR2 from the germline V gene are MNHEY and SVGEGT. Deletions cut 6 bases from V and 5 bases from J, with 14 bases between. This chain's CDR3 is CASRSQVLNNEQFF. CDR3 bases read: TGTGCCAGCAGGTCTCAGGTTTTGAACAATGAG.

In its sample, this clone was seen many times. The CDR3: CASSLAGVGTDTQYF. CDR3 bases read: TGTGCCAGCAGTTTGGCGGGAGTCGGCACAGATACG. V usage is TRBV12-3 or TRBV12-4 and J usage is TRBJ2-3, with 7 bases identical to TRBD2. The CDR3 goes on 3 residues after the read ends, and that part is filled in from the germline J gene. The CDR3 sequence is 15 residues long. Trimming removed 3 bases from V and 1 base from J; junction bases left unmatched: 4.

This clone was found a few times. The read gets to within 3 residues of the CDR3 end, and the germline J gene fills in the rest. V usage is TRBV19 and J usage is TRBJ2-1, with 7 bases that match TRBD2. Looked up from germline, CDR1 is LNHDA and CDR2 is SQIVND (reference sequence). The CDR3 runs to 15 residues. V trimming: 3 bases; J trimming: 4 bases; junction bases outside the gene matches: 6. The part of the CDR3 DNA that was read is TGTGCCAGTAGTATCACCGCGGGAGCTTACAATGAG. It translates to CASSITAGAYNE. In full, the CDR3 is CASSITAGAYNEQFF.

This clone is labeled as medium-sized. The CDR3 end lies 3 residues beyond the end of the read and is filled in from the germline J gene. The chain combines TRBV20-1 with TRBJ1-6; 8 nucleotides match TRBD1. Germline V gene data show CDR1 as DFQATT and CDR2 as SNEGSKA (reference sequence). This CDR3 comprises 13 residues. Partial CDR3 DNA: TGCAGTGCTAGTGAGGACAGGGATTTGGCC. Translation gives CSASEDRDLA. The entire CDR3 reads CSASEDRDLALHF.

In this sample, this clone turned up a few times. The read comes to an end 3 residues before the CDR3 does, leaving the germline J gene to fill in the end. This chain links TRBV19 with TRBJ2-2, with D perhaps matching TRBD2 (5 bases). Germline V gives CDR1 LNHDA, CDR2 SQIVND (reference sequence). The CDR3 length is 14 residues. V was clipped by 4 bases and J by 6 bases, with 12 bases between them. This CDR3 is CASSSPLAAGELFF. The CDR3 DNA, read in part, is TGTGCCAGTAGTAGCCCTCTAGCTGCCGGGGAG.

This clone showed up just a few times. The read terminates 3 residues before the CDR3 end, so the remaining end is supplied by the germline J gene. This chain uses TRBV7-7 with TRBJ2-7; D perhaps matches TRBD1 (6 bases). The CDR3 is made up of 15 amino acids. Germline V gene data show CDR1 as SSHAT and CDR2 as FNYEAQ (reference sequence). Trimming took off 1 base at V and 3 bases at J, with 13 bases between the two ends. The sequenced CDR3 bases are TGTGCCAGCAGCTTAGGGACCGACAGGAGCTACGAG. Its protein product is CASSLGTDRSYE. The full CDR3 protein reads CASSLGTDRSYEQYF. Drawing the rest from reference TRBV7-7 and TRBJ2-7, the complete variable domain is GAGVSQSPRYKVTKRGQDVTLRCDPISSHATLYWYQQALGQGPEFLTYFNYEAQPDKSGLPSDRFSAERPEGSISTLTIQRTEQRDSAMYRCASSLGTDRSYEQYFGPGTRLTVT.

This clone was counted at least ten times. The read ends 3 residues early relative to the CDR3; the germline J gene fills the gap. The chain combines TRBV7-3 with TRBJ2-3; 8 nucleotides agree with TRBD2. Germline CDR1 SGHTA, CDR2 FQGTGA. The CDR3 runs 17 residues. V was clipped by 2 bases and J by 1 base; unmatched bases: 8. Partial CDR3 DNA: TGTGCCAGCAGCTTACCCTCGACTAGCGAGGGCACAGATACG. Its protein is CASSLPSTSEGTDT. The complete CDR3 reads CASSLPSTSEGTDTQYF.

The table lists this clone with many counts. A read error may account for a junction end that differs from germline. The read ends 3 residues early relative to the CDR3; the germline J gene fills the gap. The rearrangement links TRBV4-2 to TRBJ2-5; the D gene is possibly TRBD1 (6 bases). The length of the CDR3 is 13 residues. Germline loops: CDR1 LGHNA, CDR2 YNFKEQ. This CDR3 is CASSQQGHETQYF. The part of the CDR3 DNA that was read is TGCGCCAGCAGCCAGCAGGGGCATGAGACC.

In this sample, this clone turned up many times. The CDR3 end lies 3 residues beyond the end of the read and is filled in from the germline J gene. The chain recombines TRBV7-2 with TRBJ1-2, with TRBD1 as a possible D gene (5 bases). CDR1 and CDR2 (germline): SGHTA, FQGNSA. Trimming stripped 1 base from V and 7 bases from J, with 10 bases between. The length of the CDR3 is 13 residues. Incomplete CDR3 DNA: TGTGCCAGCAGCTTAGAACCAGGGATTGGC. Its translation is CASSLEPGIG. The entire CDR3 reads CASSLEPGIGYTF.